Following are 17 T cell receptor beta chains from one sample sequenced in a study of response to subunit inactivated influenza vaccine. One entry per CDR3 protein results from TCRdb running MiXCR on the RT-PCR reads. Seen here are about 500,000 distinct CDR3 sequences, about 15% observed once, and the top ten hold around 3%. Material: CD4+ T cells sorted from PBMCs, obtained approximately 25 months after vaccination. These receptors were collected from a man aged 45-69 years who received an inactivated influenza vaccine.

This sequence joins TRBV5-1 and TRBJ2-1, with 7 bases lining up with TRBD2. The CDR3 is 15 residues long. V dropped 1 base and J dropped 5; count of bases not matched to a gene: 6. Germline V gene data show CDR1 as SGHRS and CDR2 as YFSETQ. The CDR3 is CASSLSGGAHNEQFF. The CDR3 DNA is TGCGCCAGCAGCTTGTCGGGAGGCGCTCACAATGAGCAGTTCTTC.

The rearrangement links TRBV10-3 to TRBJ1-2, with a tentative D call TRBD1 (6 bases). Germline CDR1 reads ENHRY; CDR2 reads SYGVKD. The CDR3 is made up of 16 amino acids. V lost 3 bases, J lost 0 bases, and 14 bases lay in between. The CDR3 loop reads CAISDPARTANYGYTF. The CDR3 DNA reads as TGTGCCATCAGTGACCCCGCCCGGACAGCTAACTATGGCTACACCTTC.

The V gene is TRBV3-1, the J gene TRBJ2-2, with D possibly matching TRBD1 (6 bases). Between the trimmed V and J ends, which lost 4 bases and 1 base, there was a span of 13 bases. CDR1 is LGHDT and CDR2 is YNNKEL in the germline V gene (reference sequence). This CDR3 contains 16 residues. CDR3 residues: CASSPAPGQNTGELFF. CDR3 in DNA: TGTGCCAGCAGCCCGGCCCCGGGACAGAACACCGGGGAGCTGTTTTTT.

This clonotype was observed many times. This rearrangement joins TRBV7-9 to TRBJ1-2; no firm D call. Germline-derived CDR1 and CDR2 are SEHNR and FQNEAQ (reference sequence). This CDR3 has 13 residues. V lost 0 bases, J lost 6 bases, and 8 bases lay in between. The CDR3 nucleotides are TGTGCCAGCAGCTTAGCAGGATCGAATGGCTACACCTTC. It is translated as CASSLAGSNGYTF.

This clonotype was seen a few times. V and J are TRBV20-1 and TRBJ2-2; D is unclear. Germline V CDR1 and CDR2: DFQATT, SNEGSKA (reference sequence). The CDR3 length is 12 residues. V gave up 1 base and J gave up 6 bases, with 6 bases separating them. The CDR3 sequence is CSARVGSGELFF. DNA for the CDR3: TGCAGTGCTAGAGTGGGCTCCGGGGAGCTGTTTTTT.

The rearrangement uses TRBV20-1 and TRBJ2-4, with D possibly TRBD1 on 5 matching bases. Germline CDR1 reads DFQATT; CDR2 reads SNEGSKA (reference sequence). The ends were cut back, 4 bases at V and 0 bases at J, with 10 bases in the middle. This CDR3 region has 14 residues. The CDR3 region is CSATGLLAKNIQYF. The CDR3 DNA is TGCAGTGCTACAGGGTTACTAGCCAAAAACATTCAGTACTTC.

This chain joins TRBV11-1 and TRBJ2-1, with D uncertain. This CDR3 region has 18 residues. Germline CDR1 reads SGHAT; CDR2 reads FQDESV (reference sequence). The V end was cut by 1 base, the J end by 0 bases, with 16 bases between. Here the CDR3 reads CASSLVGSGPRSYNEQFF. In DNA, the CDR3 is TGTGCCAGCAGCTTAGTTGGGTCGGGTCCACGCTCCTACAATGAGCAGTTCTTC. The full variable domain, rest sourced from reference TRBV11-1 and TRBJ2-1, is EAEVAQSPRYKITEKSQAVAFWCDPISGHATLYWYRQILGQGPELLVQFQDESVVDDSQLPKDRFSAERLKGVDSTLKIQPAELGDSAMYLCASSLVGSGPRSYNEQFFGPGTRLTVL.

This clonotype appeared a few times. This chain's CDR3 is CASSLVPGGKETQYF. CDR3 DNA sequence: TGTGCCAGCAGCTTAGTTCCGGGGGGCAAAGAGACCCAGTACTTC. The chain combines TRBV11-2 with TRBJ2-5; D is perhaps TRBD2 (7 bases). Trimming removed 1 base at V and 3 bases at J, with 12 bases between. The CDR3 consists of 15 residues. The germline V gene has CDR1 SGHAT and CDR2 FQNNGV. Full variable domain (outside the CDR3, taken from reference TRBV11-2 and TRBJ2-5): EAGVAQSPRYKIIEKRQSVAFWCNPISGHATLYWYQQILGQGPKLLIQFQNNGVVDDSQLPKDRFSAERLKGVDSTLKIQPAKLEDSAVYLCASSLVPGGKETQYFGPGTRLLVL.

This clonotype occurred a few times. The rearrangement joins TRBV20-1 to TRBJ1-1; TRBD1 matches at 7 bases. The V gene end was trimmed by 4 bases and the J gene end by 1 base; junction bases not matched to a gene: 6. CDR1 and CDR2 (germline): DFQATT, SNEGSKA (reference sequence). CDR3 size: 14 residues. Here the CDR3 DNA reads TGCAGTGCTAAGGCCGGGACAGCGAACACTGAAGCTTTCTTT. Protein sequence: CSAKAGTANTEAFF.

This clonotype turned up a few times. V gene TRBV6-1 combines with J gene TRBJ1-6, with 7 bases aligning to TRBD1. Germline trimming cut 6 bases from V and 7 bases from J; bases unmatched to any gene: 6. The CDR3 has 14 amino acids. Germline CDR1 MNHNS, CDR2 SASEGT. The CDR3 protein is CASRGWDSNSPLHF. The CDR3 bases are TGTGCCAGCAGGGGATGGGACAGCAATTCACCCCTCCACTTT.

In this sample, this clonotype turned up a few times. The chain employs TRBV4-1 and TRBJ2-1; 11 bases fit TRBD1. The length of the CDR3 is 17 residues. Germline CDR1 reads MGHRA; CDR2 reads YSYEKL. Unmatched junction bases numbered 8, after V lost 0 bases and J lost 7 bases. CDR3 amino acids: CASSQDPRTGGRNEQFF. The CDR3 coding sequence is TGCGCCAGCAGCCAAGATCCGAGGACAGGGGGCCGGAATGAGCAGTTCTTC.

This clonotype occurred a few times. This chain uses TRBV5-1 with TRBJ2-2; D is possibly TRBD2 (6 bases). The CDR3 is made up of 15 amino acids. Germline CDR1 SGHRS, CDR2 YFSETQ. V lost 4 bases to trimming and J lost 2 bases, with 12 bases between them. CDR3 protein: CASSPQTRNTGELFF. DNA of the CDR3: TGCGCCAGCAGCCCACAGACTAGAAACACCGGGGAGCTGTTTTTT. Complete variable domain (other parts from reference TRBV5-1 and TRBJ2-2): KAGVTQTPRYLIKTRGQQVTLSCSPISGHRSVSWYQQTPGQGLQFLFEYFSETQRNKGNFPGRFSGRQFSNSRSEMNVSTLELGDSALYLCASSPQTRNTGELFFGEGSRLTVL.

This clonotype was counted between two and nine times. The chain has TRBV9 and TRBJ2-3; 9 nucleotides agree with TRBD2. The germline CDR1 and CDR2 sequences are SGDLS and YYNGEE. There are 15 residues in the CDR3. V dropped 3 bases and J dropped 3; count of bases not matched to a gene: 5. The CDR3 sequence: CASSGPGLATDTQYF. DNA of the CDR3: TGTGCCAGCAGCGGACCGGGACTAGCAACAGATACGCAGTATTTT.

The rearrangement joins TRBV11-2 to TRBJ2-1; unclear D gene. CDR1 and CDR2 from the germline V gene are SGHAT and FQNNGV. V dropped 5 bases and J dropped 5 bases, with 16 bases sitting between them. The CDR3 runs 15 residues. CDR3 sequence reads: CASSTFRTPHNEQFF. DNA for the CDR3: TGTGCCAGCAGCACCTTTAGGACGCCCCACAATGAGCAGTTCTTC.

This clonotype was detected ten times or more. The chain has TRBV7-2 and TRBJ2-3; 15 bases map to TRBD2. The V gene's germline CDR1 is SGHTA and CDR2 FQGNSA. V gave up 3 bases and J gave up 9 bases; unmatched junction bases: 10. The CDR3 is made up of 17 amino acids. The chain's CDR3 is CASSFGTSGGRLETQYF. CDR3 bases: TGTGCCAGCAGCTTTGGGACTAGCGGGGGGAGACTCGAGACGCAGTATTTT.

This chain joins TRBV5-1 and TRBJ2-1; 10 positions agree with TRBD1. V lost 3 bases, J lost 8 bases, and 8 bases stayed unmatched. Germline CDR1 reads SGHRS; CDR2 reads YFSETQ. The CDR3 length is 15 residues. CDR3 DNA: TGCGCCAGCAGCTCCCTCCGGGACAGGGGTGATGAGCAGTTCTTC. Its translation is CASSSLRDRGDEQFF.

This clonotype was counted only a few times. The CDR3 protein is CASTSVAGLQETQYF. CDR3 nucleotides: TGTGCCAGCACCTCAGTTGCGGGTTTACAAGAGACCCAGTACTTC. The V call is TRBV27, the J call TRBJ2-5; D perhaps matches TRBD2 (5 bases). The CDR3 runs 15 residues. Between the trimmed V and J ends, which lost 7 bases and 2 bases, there was a span of 17 bases. CDR1 and CDR2 (germline): MNHEY, SMNVEV (reference sequence).